A single sample is the source of the 9 T cell receptor beta chains below, sequenced in a study of OX40 agonist ivuxolimab in advanced cancers. This table comes from immunoSEQ multiplex PCR, and its TCRdb copy is limited to in-frame clones, with some not included. The table lists more than 95,000 clones, 80% to 90% of them singletons, with 0.79% in the top ten. The sample consisted of CD4+ or CD8+ T cells sorted from blood, taken in a trial of the OX40 agonist ivuxolimab. These receptors all stem from an adult with an advanced solid tumor such as melanoma, head and neck, liver or kidney cancer.

The genes are TRBV5-8 and TRBJ1-5; tentatively, D is TRBD1 (5 bases). With 5 bases removed from V and 4 bases from J, the gap between germline ends came to 10 bases. The CDR3 is 13 residues long. Per germline, CDR1 SGHTS and CDR2 YDEGEE. The CDR3 DNA sequence: TGTGCCAGCAGGCCGGCAGGGAATCAGCCCCAGCATTTT. It translates to CASRPAGNQPQHF.

In its sample, this clone was seen once. The chain carries TRBV7-9 and TRBJ1-1; a possible D gene is TRBD1 (5 bases). This CDR3 has 16 residues. Germline V lookup: CDR1 SEHNR, CDR2 FQNEAQ (reference sequence). Trimming removed 4 bases from V and 7 bases from J, with 22 bases in between. CDR3 loop: CASSSPGTTGGGEAFF. For the CDR3, the DNA is TGTGCCAGCAGCTCGCCCGGGACCACCGGGGGGGGTGAAGCTTTCTTT.

For the CDR3, the DNA is TGCGCCAGCAGCTTGACAGGGGCCACGGGCGAGCAGTACTTC. Encoded protein: CASSLTGATGEQYF. The gene calls are TRBV5-1 and TRBJ2-7; TRBD1 matches at 7 bases. After removal of 1 base from V and 6 bases from J, the junction contained 7 bases not matched to a gene. The CDR3 is 14 residues long. Looked up from germline, CDR1 is SGHRS and CDR2 is YFSETQ.

This chain joins TRBV7-3 and TRBJ2-1, with 7 bases fitting TRBD2. The CDR3 totals 14 residues. Germline-derived CDR1 and CDR2 are SGHTA and FQGTGA. V shed 5 bases and J 2 bases; nucleotides not matched to a gene: 3. The CDR3 DNA reads TGTGCCAGCAGCCTCGGGGGGACCTACAATGAGCAGTTCTTC. Residues: CASSLGGTYNEQFF.

The chain employs TRBV18 and TRBJ1-6; D remains ambiguous. The CDR3 is 13 amino acids. V lost 6 bases to trimming and J lost 5 bases, with 8 bases between them. Germline V gene sequence: CDR1 KGHSH, CDR2 LQKENI. The CDR3 nucleotides are TGTGCCAGCTCGTCCGGGAATAATTCACCCCTCCACTTT. Its protein is CASSSGNNSPLHF.

The chain joins TRBV15 to TRBJ1-3; D ambiguous. V was shortened by 0 bases and J by 7 bases, with 7 bases between the two germline ends. The CDR3 spans 13 residues. Germline CDR1 reads LNHNV; CDR2 reads YYDKDF (reference sequence). The CDR3 DNA reads TGTGCCACCAGCAGAGACTTTGGCAACACCATATATTTT. It specifies CATSRDFGNTIYF.

The chain is built from TRBV6-5 and TRBJ1-3; D remains ambiguous. V was pared by 2 bases and J by 6 bases, with 8 bases between. Germline V gene lookup returns CDR1 MNHEY and CDR2 SVGAGI. The CDR3 runs 13 residues. The CDR3 DNA reads as TGTGCCAGCAGTTACCCGGGAACAAACACCATATATTTT. Protein product: CASSYPGTNTIYF.

The V call is TRBV6-1, the J call TRBJ1-2; a weak D match, TRBD1 (5 bases). The CDR3 runs to 14 residues. Germline lookup yields CDR1 MNHNS and CDR2 SASEGT. Trimming left V 8 bases short and J 0 bases short, with 13 bases between. CDR3 sequence reads: CASGRDLANYGYTF. For the CDR3, the DNA is TGTGCCAGCGGAAGGGACCTAGCTAACTATGGCTACACCTTC.

The V and J genes are TRBV9 and TRBJ1-5; the D is unclear. The V gene's germline CDR1 is SGDLS and CDR2 YYNGEE. This CDR3 is 17 amino acids long. The germline V and J ends were trimmed by 2 bases and 0 bases, with 15 bases remaining between them. DNA for the CDR3: TGTGCCAGCAGCGTTTTGGACGGATCCTATAGCAATCAGCCCCAGCATTTT. Encoded protein: CASSVLDGSYSNQPQHF.